Below are 14 T cell receptor beta chains sequenced from a single sample in a study of CD8 T cells in Susac syndrome. cDNA came from 0.5 to 1 ug RNA primed by random hexamers. TCRdb re-derived calls from the immunoSEQ multiplex PCR reads in MiXCR, one entry per CDR3 protein. The table shows around 270,000 distinct CDR3 sequences, with around 91% occurring only once. The sample was CD8+ T cells from PBMCs. All receptors derive from a human donor with multiple sclerosis.

The chain is built from TRBV7-8 and TRBJ2-1, with TRBD2 matching over 8 bases. Germline CDR1 SGHVS, CDR2 FQNEAQ. The CDR3 contains 17 residues. V was clipped by 2 bases and J by 9 bases; unmatched bases: 15. Here the CDR3 reads CASSLPQRRLAHGEQFF. In nucleotides, the CDR3 is TGTGCCAGCAGCTTACCCCAACGCAGACTAGCGCATGGTGAGCAGTTCTTC.

The chain is built from TRBV7-9 and TRBJ2-1, with 10 bases lining up with TRBD1. The J segment lost 2 bases and the V segment lost 8 bases, leaving 6 bases of the junction unmatched. The CDR3 contains 15 residues. The V gene's germline CDR1 is SEHNR and CDR2 FQNEAQ (reference sequence). The CDR3 here is CASPLGTGAYNEQFF. In DNA, the CDR3 is TGTGCCAGCCCACTGGGGACAGGGGCCTACAATGAGCAGTTCTTC.

The chain is built from TRBV27 and TRBJ2-5, with D tentatively TRBD1 (6 bases). The DNA end favors TRBJ2-1, so the J call may be wrong. CDR1 and CDR2 (germline): MNHEY, SMNVEV (reference sequence). CDR3 size: 12 residues. CDR3 bases: TGTGCCAGCAGCCTCTACCAGGGGAACCAGTTCTTC. It codes for CASSLYQGNQFF.

This chain links TRBV25-1 with TRBJ2-1; D might be TRBD1 (7 bases). Trimming shortened V by 6 bases and J by 5 bases, and 17 bases separated the two germline ends. The CDR3 sequence is 15 residues long. Germline V gene data show CDR1 as MGHDK and CDR2 as SYGVNS. CDR3 residues: CASSLQGGIDNEQFF. The CDR3, as DNA: TGTGCCAGCAGCCTGCAGGGGGGAATAGACAATGAGCAGTTCTTC. Using reference TRBV25-1 and TRBJ2-1 for the parts outside the CDR3, the full variable domain is EADIYQTPRYLVIGTGKKITLECSQTMGHDKMYWYQQDPGMELHLIHYSYGVNSTEKGDLSSESTVSRIRTEHFPLTLESARPSHTSQYLCASSLQGGIDNEQFFGPGTRLTVL.

This chain links TRBV4-3 with TRBJ2-1; D ambiguous. Germline V CDR1 and CDR2: LGHNA, YSLEER. V lost 3 bases to trimming and J lost 5 bases, with 8 bases between them. The CDR3 contains 13 residues. The DNA of the CDR3 is TGCGCCAGCAGCCAGGAGTCGGACAATGAGCAGTTCTTC. It is translated as CASSQESDNEQFF.

This chain joins TRBV7-2 and TRBJ2-7, with 7 bases fitting TRBD2. Trimming at V came to 1 base and at J to 5 bases, leaving 11 bases not matched to a gene. Germline V lookup: CDR1 SGHTA, CDR2 FQGNSA. The CDR3 has 16 amino acids. CDR3 region: CASSLEVLAGADEQYF. CDR3 nucleotides: TGTGCCAGCAGCTTAGAGGTCCTCGCGGGAGCCGACGAGCAGTACTTC.

V usage is TRBV14 and J usage is TRBJ2-3; 12 bases align to TRBD2. Trimming cost V 1 base and J 2 bases; bases outside gene matches: 1. Germline lookup yields CDR1 SGHDN and CDR2 FVKESK. The CDR3 has 16 amino acids. Here the CDR3 DNA reads TGTGCCAGCAGCCAAGGACTAGCGGGGGACACAGATACGCAGTATTTT. It codes for CASSQGLAGDTDTQYF.

The gene calls are TRBV4-1 and TRBJ2-1, with D unclear. CDR3 length: 15 residues. Trimming pared 1 base from V and 8 bases from J, leaving 15 bases between. Germline CDR1 is MGHRA and CDR2 is YSYEKL. CDR3 DNA: TGCGCCAGCAGCCAAGTTTCGGCAGCCTCGGATGAGCAGTTCTTC. Amino acids: CASSQVSAASDEQFF.

The gene calls are TRBV27 and TRBJ2-6; D gene uncertain. The V gene's germline CDR1 is MNHEY and CDR2 SMNVEV (reference sequence). The CDR3 runs to 16 residues. Deletions cut 4 bases from V and 1 base from J, with 11 bases between. The CDR3 is CASSSRTASGANVLTF. CDR3 in DNA: TGTGCCAGCAGTTCACGGACGGCATCTGGGGCCAACGTCCTGACTTTC.

The chain couples TRBV4-3 to TRBJ2-3; 9 bases line up with TRBD2. With V trimmed by 1 base and J by 3 bases, 8 bases remained unmatched. The V gene's germline CDR1 is LGHNA and CDR2 YSLEER. The CDR3 sequence is 17 residues long. Written as DNA, the CDR3 is TGCGCCAGCAGCCAAGTGGCGCGGGAGGGCCATACAGATACGCAGTATTTT. It specifies CASSQVAREGHTDTQYF.

This rearrangement joins TRBV6-2 or TRBV6-3 to TRBJ1-1; D unclear. Between the trimmed V and J ends, which lost 7 bases and 3 bases, there was a span of 24 bases. Germline V gene sequence: CDR1 MNHEY, CDR2 SVGEGT. The CDR3 sequence is 17 residues long. The CDR3 bases are TGTGCCAGCAACTACCGGACCGCGACTGATCCTGACACTGAAGCTTTCTTT. Its protein product is CASNYRTATDPDTEAFF.

The chain couples TRBV30 to TRBJ1-2, with D hard to call. V lost 2 bases, J lost 5 bases, and 12 bases lay in between. The CDR3 spans 13 residues. CDR1 is GTSNPN and CDR2 is SVGIG in the germline V gene (reference sequence). DNA of the CDR3: TGTGCCTGGAGTATCCCCCCCGGGTATGGCTACACCTTC. This codes for CAWSIPPGYGYTF.

The CDR3 is CASSLGPSYEGLSTDTQYF. The CDR3 bases are TGTGCCAGCAGCTTAGGGCCCTCTTACGAGGGACTTAGCACAGATACGCAGTATTTT. The rearrangement links TRBV7-6 to TRBJ2-3, with D perhaps TRBD2 (6 bases). The length of the CDR3 is 19 residues. The V end lost 1 base, the J end lost 0 bases, and 20 bases lay between the germline ends. Germline loops: CDR1 SGHVS, CDR2 FNYEAQ.

The chain couples TRBV6-1 to TRBJ2-7; 7 bases align to TRBD1. This CDR3 has 12 amino acids. Germline CDR1 reads MNHNS; CDR2 reads SASEGT. V was pared by 8 bases and J by 9 bases, with 10 bases of the junction left unmatched. The CDR3 loop is CASFGTAPGQYF. The CDR3 coding sequence is TGTGCCAGCTTTGGGACAGCTCCAGGGCAGTACTTC.